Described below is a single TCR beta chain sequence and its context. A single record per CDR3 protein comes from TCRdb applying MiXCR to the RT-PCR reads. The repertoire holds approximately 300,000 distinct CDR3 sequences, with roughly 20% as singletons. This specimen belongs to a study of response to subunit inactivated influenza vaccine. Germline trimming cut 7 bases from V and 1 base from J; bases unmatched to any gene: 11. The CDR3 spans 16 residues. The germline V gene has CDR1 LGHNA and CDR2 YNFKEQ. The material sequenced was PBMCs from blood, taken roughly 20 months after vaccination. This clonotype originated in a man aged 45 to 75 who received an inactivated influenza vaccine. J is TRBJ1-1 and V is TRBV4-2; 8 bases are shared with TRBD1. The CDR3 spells CASNQGAGLANTEAFF. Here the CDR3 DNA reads TGTGCCAGCAATCAGGGGGCAGGGTTAGCGAACACTGAAGCTTTCTTT.